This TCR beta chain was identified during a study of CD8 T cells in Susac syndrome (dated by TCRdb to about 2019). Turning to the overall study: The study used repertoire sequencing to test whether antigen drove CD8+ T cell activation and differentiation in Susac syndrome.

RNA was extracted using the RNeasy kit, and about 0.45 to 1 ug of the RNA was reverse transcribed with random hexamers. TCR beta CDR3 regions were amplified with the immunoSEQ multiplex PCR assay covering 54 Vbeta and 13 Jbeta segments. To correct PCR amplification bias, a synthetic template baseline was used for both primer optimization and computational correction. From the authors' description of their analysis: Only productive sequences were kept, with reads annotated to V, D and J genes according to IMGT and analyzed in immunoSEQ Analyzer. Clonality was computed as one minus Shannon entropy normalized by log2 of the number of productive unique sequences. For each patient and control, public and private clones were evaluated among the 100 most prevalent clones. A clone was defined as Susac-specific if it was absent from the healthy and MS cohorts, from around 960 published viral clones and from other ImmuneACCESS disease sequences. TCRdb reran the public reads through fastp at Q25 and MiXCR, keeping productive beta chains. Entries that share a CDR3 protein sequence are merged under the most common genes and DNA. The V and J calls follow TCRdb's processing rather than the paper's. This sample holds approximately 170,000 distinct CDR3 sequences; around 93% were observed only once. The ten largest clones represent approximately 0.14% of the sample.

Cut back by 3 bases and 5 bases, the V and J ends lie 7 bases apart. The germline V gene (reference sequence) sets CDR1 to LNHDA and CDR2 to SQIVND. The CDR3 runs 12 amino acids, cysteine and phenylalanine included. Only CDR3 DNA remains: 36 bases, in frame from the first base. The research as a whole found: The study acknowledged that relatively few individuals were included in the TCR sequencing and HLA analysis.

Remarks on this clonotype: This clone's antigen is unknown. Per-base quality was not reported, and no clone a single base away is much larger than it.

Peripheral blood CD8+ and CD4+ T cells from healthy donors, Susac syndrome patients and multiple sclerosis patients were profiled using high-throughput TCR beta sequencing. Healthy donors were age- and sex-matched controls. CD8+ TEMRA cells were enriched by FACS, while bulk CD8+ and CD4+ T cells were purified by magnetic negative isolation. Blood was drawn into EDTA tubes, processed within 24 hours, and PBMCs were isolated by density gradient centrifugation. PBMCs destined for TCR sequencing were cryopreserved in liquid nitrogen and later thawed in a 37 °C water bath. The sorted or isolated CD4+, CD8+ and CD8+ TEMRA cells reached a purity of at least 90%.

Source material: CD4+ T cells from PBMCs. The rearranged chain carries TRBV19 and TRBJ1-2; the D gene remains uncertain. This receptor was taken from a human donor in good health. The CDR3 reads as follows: CASSMATYGYTF. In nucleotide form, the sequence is TGTGCCAGTAGTATGGCAACGTATGGCTACACCTTC.